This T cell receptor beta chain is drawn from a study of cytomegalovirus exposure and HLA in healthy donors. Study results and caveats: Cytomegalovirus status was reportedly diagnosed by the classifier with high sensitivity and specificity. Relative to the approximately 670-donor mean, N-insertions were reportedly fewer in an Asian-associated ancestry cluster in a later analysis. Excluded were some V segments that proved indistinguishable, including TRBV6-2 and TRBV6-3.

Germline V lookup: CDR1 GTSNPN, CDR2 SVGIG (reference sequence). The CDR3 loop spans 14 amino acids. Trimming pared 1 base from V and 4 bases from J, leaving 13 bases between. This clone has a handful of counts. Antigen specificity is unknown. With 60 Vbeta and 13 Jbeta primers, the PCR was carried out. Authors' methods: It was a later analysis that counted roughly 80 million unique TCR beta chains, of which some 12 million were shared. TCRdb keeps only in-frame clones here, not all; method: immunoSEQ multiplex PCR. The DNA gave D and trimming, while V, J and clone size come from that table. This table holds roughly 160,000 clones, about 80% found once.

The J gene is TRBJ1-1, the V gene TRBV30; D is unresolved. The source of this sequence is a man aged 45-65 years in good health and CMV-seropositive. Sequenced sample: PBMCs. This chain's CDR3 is CAWSAFSGSTEAFF. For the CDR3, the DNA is TGTGCCTGGAGTGCCTTCTCGGGTTCCACTGAAGCTTTCTTT.